These 8 T cell receptor beta chains were sequenced from one sample in a study of long-term antiretroviral therapy in people with HIV. The assay used was immunoSEQ (version v3.0), run at survey level. Here immunoSEQ multiplex PCR was the method, and the copy in TCRdb shows in-frame clones only, minus some. Among tens of thousands of clones listed, roughly 84% were seen once. The material sequenced was unsorted PBMCs, taken 0.2 years before starting antiretroviral therapy. The receptors were sampled from a man younger than 35 with HIV.

This rearrangement joins TRBV7-9 to TRBJ1-6; the D is unclear. Germline V gives CDR1 SEHNR, CDR2 FQNEAQ (reference sequence). Trimming shortened V by 3 bases and J by 15 bases, and 12 bases separated the two germline ends. The CDR3 spans 12 residues. The CDR3 DNA is TGTGCCAGCAGCTTTTCCCGAGGGTTCCTCCACTTT. Protein: CASSFSRGFLHF.

This chain uses TRBV30 with TRBJ2-7; D remains unclear. Trimming removed 0 bases at V and 5 bases at J, with 11 bases between. This CDR3 spans 13 amino acids. In germline, CDR1 is GTSNPN, CDR2 SVGIG (reference sequence). The CDR3 region has the DNA TGTGCCTGGAGTGTGTCTACCTACGACGAGCAGTACTTC. This translates into CAWSVSTYDEQYF.

CDR3 DNA: TGTGCCAGCAGTTTAGACAGGGCCGGGGGACAAACGAGCTCCTACGAGCAGTACTTC. This sequence encodes CASSLDRAGGQTSSYEQYF. The rearrangement uses TRBV27 and TRBJ2-7; possibly TRBD1 for D (7 bases). The V gene lost 2 bases and the J gene lost 0 bases, with 23 bases spanning the gap. The CDR3 contains 19 residues. The germline V gene encodes CDR1 MNHEY and CDR2 SMNVEV (reference sequence).

This clone was counted only a few times. The V gene is TRBV6-5, the J gene TRBJ1-6, with D possibly TRBD1 on 5 matching bases. The CDR3 runs 15 residues. Trimming cost V 0 bases and J 10 bases, with 13 bases left between them. Germline assignment: CDR1 MNHEY and CDR2 SVGAGI. The CDR3 nucleotides read TGTGCCAGCAGTTACTCTTCACCCGAGGGGTCACCCCTCCACTTT. Translated, it gives CASSYSSPEGSPLHF.

The table lists this clone with a count of one. The rearrangement uses TRBV7-9 and TRBJ2-2, with D tentatively TRBD1 (6 bases). The CDR3 loop spans 14 amino acids. Germline-derived CDR1 and CDR2 are SEHNR and FQNEAQ (reference sequence). V lost 3 bases to trimming and J lost 6 bases, with 11 bases between them. CDR3 nucleotides: TGTGCCAGCAGCTTCGTACAGGGACCCGGGGAGCTGTTTTTT. Its translation: CASSFVQGPGELFF.

This sequence joins TRBV5-4 and TRBJ2-3, with TRBD1 matching 7 bases. Trimming at V came to 9 bases and at J to 4 bases, leaving 8 bases not matched to a gene. Looked up from germline, CDR1 is SGHNT and CDR2 is YYREEE (reference sequence). CDR3 length: 13 residues. CDR3 sequence: CATLDRSSDTQYF. The DNA of the CDR3 is TGTGCCACCCTGGACAGGAGTTCAGATACGCAGTATTTT.

The chain employs TRBV2 and TRBJ1-3; D uncertain. V was shortened by 8 bases and J by 3 bases, with 8 bases between the two germline ends. CDR3 length: 12 amino acids. Germline V gives CDR1 SNHLY, CDR2 FYNNEI. As DNA, the CDR3 is TGTGCCAGCTCGATGGATGGAAACACCATATATTTT. It specifies CASSMDGNTIYF.

The chain links TRBV7-2 to TRBJ2-3, with D possibly being TRBD1 (6 bases). V was cut by 5 bases and J by 4 bases, with 16 bases left in between. CDR3 size: 15 residues. Germline V gene lookup returns CDR1 SGHTA and CDR2 FQGNSA. The CDR3, as DNA: TGTGCCAGCAGCCCAAACCGGGACATAGCAGATACGCAGTATTTT. This sequence encodes CASSPNRDIADTQYF.